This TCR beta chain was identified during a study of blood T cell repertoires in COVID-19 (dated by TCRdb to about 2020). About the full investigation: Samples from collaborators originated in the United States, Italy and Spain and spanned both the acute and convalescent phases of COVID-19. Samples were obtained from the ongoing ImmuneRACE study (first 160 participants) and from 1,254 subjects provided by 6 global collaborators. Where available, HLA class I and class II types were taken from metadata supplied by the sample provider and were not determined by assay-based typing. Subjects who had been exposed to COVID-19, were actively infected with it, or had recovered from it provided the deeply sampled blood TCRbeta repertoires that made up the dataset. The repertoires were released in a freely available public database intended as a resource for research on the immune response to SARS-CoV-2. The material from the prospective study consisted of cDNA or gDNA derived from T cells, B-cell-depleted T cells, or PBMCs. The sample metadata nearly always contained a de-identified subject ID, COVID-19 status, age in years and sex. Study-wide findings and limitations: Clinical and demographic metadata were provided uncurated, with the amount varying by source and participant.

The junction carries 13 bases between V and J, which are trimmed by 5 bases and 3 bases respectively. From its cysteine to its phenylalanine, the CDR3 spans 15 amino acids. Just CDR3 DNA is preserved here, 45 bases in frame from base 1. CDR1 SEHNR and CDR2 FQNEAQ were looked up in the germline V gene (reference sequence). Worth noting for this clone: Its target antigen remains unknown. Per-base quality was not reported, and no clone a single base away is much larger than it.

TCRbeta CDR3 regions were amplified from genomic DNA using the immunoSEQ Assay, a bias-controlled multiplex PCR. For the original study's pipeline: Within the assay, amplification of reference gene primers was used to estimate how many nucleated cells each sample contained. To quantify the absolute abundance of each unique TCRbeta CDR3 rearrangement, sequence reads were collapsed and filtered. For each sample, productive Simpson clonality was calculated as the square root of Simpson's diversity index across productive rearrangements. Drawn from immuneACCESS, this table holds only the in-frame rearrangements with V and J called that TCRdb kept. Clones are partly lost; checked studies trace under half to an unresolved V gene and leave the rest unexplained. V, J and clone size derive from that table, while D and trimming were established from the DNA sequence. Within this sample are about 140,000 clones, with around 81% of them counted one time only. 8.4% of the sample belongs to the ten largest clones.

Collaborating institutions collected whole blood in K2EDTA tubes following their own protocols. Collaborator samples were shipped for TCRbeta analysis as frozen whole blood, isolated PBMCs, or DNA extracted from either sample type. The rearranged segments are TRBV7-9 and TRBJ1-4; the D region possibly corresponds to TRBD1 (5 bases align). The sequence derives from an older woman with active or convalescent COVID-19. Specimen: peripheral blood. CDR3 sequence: CASSQFRAANEKLFF. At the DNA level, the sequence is TGTGCCAGCAGCCAATTCAGGGCCGCTAATGAAAAACTGTTTTTT.